This T cell receptor (beta chain) is drawn from a study of T cell repertoires in cytomegalovirus infection. Study as a whole: Matching HLA type and CMV infection were both indicated by public TCR beta signatures. Study conclusions and caveats: Cumulated frequencies of public TCR beta families served to identify carriers of CMV plus the relevant HLA. Dominating the ex vivo response were TCR beta clonotypes that were CMV-specific and HLA-C-restricted.

This clonotype was picked up one time. Its target is unknown. This CDR3 has 12 amino acids. V was shortened by 1 base and J by 3 bases, with 1 base between the two germline ends. Germline values: CDR1 LGHNT, CDR2 FRNRAP. TCRdb reprocessed the reads via MiXCR and lists one record per CDR3 protein. The repertoire holds about 130,000 distinct CDR3 sequences, with 20% to 30% as singletons. Sequencing used PBMCs, sequenced either directly or after in vitro stimulation (not recorded which). The J gene is TRBJ1-5, the V gene TRBV12-5; no definite D call. The receptor's source is a human donor in good health (CMV status not recorded). Some clones in this sample may be carry-over from other donors' samples. CDR3 region: CASGLDNQPQHF. DNA of the CDR3: TGTGCTAGTGGTTTGGACAATCAGCCCCAGCATTTT.